The next 30 T cell receptor beta chains were all read from a single sample in a study of tumor-infiltrating lymphocytes in localized non-small cell lung cancer (dated by TCRdb to about 2021). The library was generated by the immunoSEQ multiplex PCR assay. This immuneACCESS table, as held by TCRdb, lists in-frame sequences with V and J called but not all clones. Of the missing ones, under half trace to an unresolved V gene in checked studies; the others have no known cause. The sample has some 5,500 clones on record, roughly 70% of them singletons. The ten most abundant clones make up around 14% of the sample. Sample: uninvolved lung tissue not adjacent to the tumor. The source of these receptors is a human donor with non-small cell lung cancer.

The V call is TRBV2, the J call TRBJ2-5, with a possible D match to TRBD1 (6 bases). Germline CDR1 reads SNHLY; CDR2 reads FYNNEI. This CDR3 has 13 amino acids. Trimming cost V 6 bases and J 3 bases, with 11 bases left between them. The CDR3 sequence: CASSGAGEETQYF. CDR3 coding DNA: TGTGCCAGCAGCGGGGCAGGGGAAGAGACCCAGTACTTC.

V and J are TRBV28 and TRBJ2-7; TRBD2 might be the D (6 bases). V lost 2 bases to trimming and J lost 2 bases, with 16 bases between them. This CDR3 is 16 amino acids long. Per germline, CDR1 MDHEN and CDR2 SYDVKM. DNA of the CDR3: TGTGCCAGCAGTTTACTTGGGGGGACGACTCCCTACGAGCAGTACTTC. This encodes CASSLLGGTTPYEQYF.

Only one count was recorded for this clone. V and J are TRBV5-1 and TRBJ2-5, with D possibly matching TRBD1 (6 bases). The CDR3 is made up of 16 amino acids. Germline assignment: CDR1 SGHRS and CDR2 YFSETQ. Trimming took off 3 bases at V and 5 bases at J, with 20 bases between the two ends. DNA of the CDR3: TGCGCCAGCAGCTCCACAGGGCCGACCCTCCCGGAGACCCAGTACTTC. Residues: CASSSTGPTLPETQYF.

The rearrangement links TRBV7-2 to TRBJ2-3; D ambiguous. The CDR3 runs 14 residues. Germline V gives CDR1 SGHTA, CDR2 FQGNSA. Deletions cut 1 base from V and 0 bases from J, with 5 bases between. Here the CDR3 DNA reads TGTGCCAGCAGCTTAGGTCACAGCACAGATACGCAGTATTTT. This sequence encodes CASSLGHSTDTQYF.

The genes are TRBV7-2 and TRBJ2-7; the D is unclear. Between the trimmed V and J ends, which lost 1 base and 0 bases, there was a span of 16 bases. Germline values: CDR1 SGHTA, CDR2 FQGNSA. This CDR3 has 17 amino acids. The CDR3, as DNA: TGTGCCAGCAGCTTAGGACCCGGCGGCAGAAGCTCCTACGAGCAGTACTTC. It encodes CASSLGPGGRSSYEQYF.

This clone is medium-sized (0.01 to 0.1%) within its sample. The chain joins TRBV4-1 to TRBJ2-3; the match to TRBD1 covers 9 bases. Germline V gene data show CDR1 as MGHRA and CDR2 as YSYEKL. Trimming cost V 3 bases and J 2 bases; bases outside gene matches: 6. CDR3 size: 16 residues. The CDR3 loop reads CASSHPGQGHTDTQYF. CDR3 bases: TGCGCCAGCAGCCACCCCGGACAGGGGCACACAGATACGCAGTATTTT.

CDR3: CASSVEDRREQYF. The DNA of the CDR3 is TGTGCCAGCAGTGTTGAGGACAGGCGCGAGCAGTACTTC. The chain carries TRBV6-5 and TRBJ2-7; 7 bases align to TRBD1. This CDR3 has 13 residues. Germline CDR1 is MNHEY and CDR2 is SVGAGI. V lost 5 bases to trimming and J lost 6 bases; unmatched junction nucleotides: 7.

This clone was found a few times. V usage is TRBV4-3 and J usage is TRBJ2-1; 11 bases align to TRBD2. CDR3 length: 15 amino acids. The V gene's germline CDR1 is LGHNA and CDR2 YSLEER. V trimming: 1 base; J trimming: 7 bases; junction bases outside the gene matches: 3. CDR3 bases: TGCGCCAGCAGCCAAGTAGCGGGAGGGGGTAATGAGCAGTTCTTC. Protein: CASSQVAGGGNEQFF.

The sample holds a few counts of this clone. The chain couples TRBV28 to TRBJ1-1; D possibly corresponds to TRBD1 (5 bases). V lost 3 bases and J lost 1, with 15 bases in between. Germline lookup yields CDR1 MDHEN and CDR2 SYDVKM. This CDR3 region has 16 residues. CDR3 residues: CASSFPFGGENTEAFF. Here the CDR3 DNA reads TGTGCCAGCAGTTTCCCCTTCGGAGGGGAGAACACTGAAGCTTTCTTT.

V gene TRBV5-4 combines with J gene TRBJ2-7; 7 bases fit TRBD1. CDR3 length: 14 residues. The germline V gene has CDR1 SGHNT and CDR2 YYREEE (reference sequence). V trimming: 1 base; J trimming: 2 bases; junction bases outside the gene matches: 3. CDR3 loop: CASSLRGLTYEQYF. In nucleotides, the CDR3 is TGTGCCAGCAGCTTGAGGGGGCTTACCTACGAGCAGTACTTC.

This chain links TRBV5-1 with TRBJ2-7; 9 bases agree with TRBD2. The ends lost 0 bases at V and 5 bases at J; junction bases unmatched: 6. CDR3 length: 15 amino acids. CDR1 is SGHRS and CDR2 is YFSETQ in the germline V gene. Written as DNA, the CDR3 is TGCGCCAGCAGCTTGGGGGCGGGAGGGCCGAACGAGCAGTACTTC. As protein: CASSLGAGGPNEQYF.

This chain uses TRBV4-3 with TRBJ2-2; D uncertain. CDR1 and CDR2 from the germline V gene are LGHNA and YSLEER. The ends were cut back, 2 bases at V and 0 bases at J, with 13 bases in the middle. This CDR3 has 17 amino acids. The CDR3 DNA reads as TGCGCCAGCAGCCAATCGTCAGCGCTAGCGAACACCGGGGAGCTGTTTTTT. It is translated as CASSQSSALANTGELFF.

This clone was detected a few times. The chain carries TRBV7-2 and TRBJ2-1, with 8 bases fitting TRBD2. The CDR3 runs 15 residues. The J segment lost 7 bases and the V segment lost 4 bases, leaving 9 bases of the junction unmatched. CDR1 SGHTA and CDR2 FQGNSA come from the germline V gene. For the CDR3, the DNA is TGTGCCAGCAGCTCTCCCCGGACTAGCAGGAATGAGCAGTTCTTC. Protein sequence: CASSSPRTSRNEQFF. The variable domain in full, completed from reference TRBV7-2 and TRBJ2-1, reads GAGVSQSPSNKVTEKGKDVELRCDPISGHTALYWYRQSLGQGLEFLIYFQGNSAPDKSGLPSDRFSAERTGGSVSTLTIQRTQQEDSAVYLCASSSPRTSRNEQFFGPGTRLTVL.

This clone has only a few counts. The chain's CDR3 is CASSVSQGTGNGYTF. For the CDR3, the DNA is TGTGCCAGCAGCGTATCCCAGGGAACAGGGAATGGCTACACCTTC. The rearrangement joins TRBV9 to TRBJ1-2, with D maybe TRBD1 (6 bases). Germline V CDR1 and CDR2: SGDLS, YYNGEE. The CDR3 totals 15 residues. Trimming removed 1 base from V and 6 bases from J, with 16 bases in between.

This clone counts as large. The V call is TRBV14, the J call TRBJ1-1, with D hard to call. The CDR3 runs 12 residues. The ends were cut back, 0 bases at V and 7 bases at J, with 6 bases in the middle. The germline CDR1 and CDR2 sequences are SGHDN and FVKESK. The CDR3 loop is CASSQDRREAFF. The CDR3 nucleotides read TGTGCCAGCAGCCAAGATCGGCGTGAAGCTTTCTTT.

This clone appeared a single time. The V gene is TRBV29-1, the J gene TRBJ2-1, with D possibly called TRBD1 or TRBD2 (7 bases each). The CDR3 is 18 residues long. V lost 6 bases and J lost 4, with 28 bases in between. Germline V gene lookup returns CDR1 SQVTM and CDR2 ANQGSEA. The CDR3 loop is CSVLSQGGTAGRYNEQFF. The DNA of the CDR3 is TGCAGCGTCCTGTCCCAGGGGGGGACAGCGGGGAGATACAATGAGCAGTTCTTC.

This clone is judged large (0.1 to 1%). The rearrangement uses TRBV20-1 and TRBJ1-2; D is perhaps TRBD1 (6 bases). The CDR3 consists of 11 residues. Trimming left V 5 bases short and J 7 bases short, with 11 bases between. The germline V gene encodes CDR1 DFQATT and CDR2 SNEGSKA (reference sequence). CDR3 nucleotide sequence: TGCAGTGCTGCGGCAGGGGTTGGCTACACCTTC. This sequence encodes CSAAAGVGYTF.

The genes are TRBV11-1 and TRBJ1-1, with D unclear. The CDR3 has 15 amino acids. V was cut by 4 bases and J by 1 base, with 13 bases left in between. From germline, CDR1 is SGHAT and CDR2 FQDESV (reference sequence). The CDR3: CASSSWAGANTEAFF. DNA for the CDR3: TGTGCCAGCAGCTCCTGGGCAGGAGCGAACACTGAAGCTTTCTTT.

This clone appeared a single time. J is TRBJ2-3 and V is TRBV9; D is perhaps TRBD1 (7 bases). The V and J ends lost 4 bases and 3 bases respectively, with 21 bases between them. Germline V CDR1 and CDR2: SGDLS, YYNGEE. The CDR3 runs 17 residues. CDR3 amino acids: CASSLTPEGQWTDTQYF. In nucleotides, the CDR3 is TGTGCCAGCAGCCTCACACCGGAGGGACAGTGGACAGATACGCAGTATTTT.

The chain employs TRBV6-4 and TRBJ2-7; 12 bases are a match to TRBD2. V trimming: 5 bases; J trimming: 2 bases; junction bases outside the gene matches: 10. Germline V gene lookup returns CDR1 MRHNA and CDR2 SNTAGT. This CDR3 is 17 amino acids long. The DNA of the CDR3 is TGTGCCAGCAGTTACCCACCGACTAGCGGGGGCCCCTACGAGCAGTACTTC. It translates to CASSYPPTSGGPYEQYF.

The chain couples TRBV5-8 to TRBJ1-2; TRBD1 matches at 11 bases. V gave up 0 bases and J gave up 2 bases; unmatched junction bases: 3. CDR1 is SGHTS, CDR2 YDEGEE, per germline. This CDR3 region has 16 residues. This CDR3 reads CASSLDWDRGNYGYTF. The CDR3 DNA follows: TGTGCCAGCAGCTTGGACTGGGACAGGGGGAACTATGGCTACACCTTC.

The chain employs TRBV10-3 and TRBJ1-2; TRBD1 might be the D (5 bases). Trimming removed 1 base at V and 4 bases at J, with 13 bases between. The CDR3 contains 15 residues. Germline V gene sequence: CDR1 ENHRY, CDR2 SYGVKD. CDR3 residues: CAISEYPGSIYGYTF. The CDR3 DNA follows: TGTGCCATCAGTGAGTACCCAGGGTCAATCTATGGCTACACCTTC.

The rearrangement joins TRBV4-1 to TRBJ2-7; TRBD2 matches at 10 bases. From germline, CDR1 is MGHRA and CDR2 YSYEKL. The CDR3 runs 17 residues. Unmatched junction bases numbered 12, after V lost 4 bases and J lost 3 bases. The CDR3 DNA follows: TGCGCCAGCAGCCCTGGCTTAGCGGGAGGCAAAAACTACGAGCAGTACTTC. Amino acid sequence: CASSPGLAGGKNYEQYF.

The chain links TRBV28 to TRBJ2-5; 7 nucleotides match TRBD2. CDR1 MDHEN and CDR2 SYDVKM come from the germline V gene. The CDR3 loop spans 12 amino acids. Unmatched junction bases numbered 3, after V lost 7 bases and J lost 4 bases. In nucleotides, the CDR3 is TGTGCCAGCACCTCTAGCGGAGAGACCCAGTACTTC. Encoded protein: CASTSSGETQYF.

The chain carries TRBV30 and TRBJ2-1, with unresolved D. This CDR3 contains 16 residues. Germline V gene data show CDR1 as GTSNPN and CDR2 as SVGIG (reference sequence). V lost 0 bases and J 9 bases, leaving 21 bases between the germline ends. The DNA for the CDR3 is TGTGCCTGGAGTGTGGTTCTGGGCCGAGCCCGCGGTGAGCAGTTCTTC. Translation gives CAWSVVLGRARGEQFF.

This sequence joins TRBV28 and TRBJ1-5; D not certain. The germline gives CDR1 MDHEN, CDR2 SYDVKM. Trimming pared 7 bases from V and 3 bases from J, leaving 13 bases between. The CDR3 spans 14 residues. The CDR3 region has the DNA TGTGCCAGCAAAGCCCCCGGGGACAATCAGCCCCAGCATTTT. Amino acids: CASKAPGDNQPQHF. The full variable domain, with the rest looked up from reference TRBV28 and TRBJ1-5, is DVKVTQSSRYLVKRTGEKVFLECVQDMDHENMFWYRQDPGLGLRLIYFSYDVKMKEKGDIPEGYSVSREKKERFSLILESASTNQTSMYLCASKAPGDNQPQHFGDGTRLSIL.

This chain's CDR3 is CASSITWNTGELFF. Written as DNA, the CDR3 is TGTGCCAGCAGCATCACGTGGAACACCGGGGAGCTGTTTTTT. This chain joins TRBV7-2 and TRBJ2-2; D not certain. The V gene lost 5 bases and the J gene lost 1 base, with 8 bases spanning the gap. The CDR3 covers 14 residues. Germline V lookup: CDR1 SGHTA, CDR2 FQGNSA.

V usage is TRBV30 and J usage is TRBJ2-7, with 11 nucleotides matching TRBD2. Germline V gene data show CDR1 as GTSNPN and CDR2 as SVGIG (reference sequence). Germline trimming cut 5 bases from V and 0 bases from J; bases unmatched to any gene: 3. This CDR3 comprises 14 residues. The CDR3 here is CAWDSGRASYEQYF. CDR3 DNA sequence: TGTGCCTGGGATAGCGGGAGGGCCTCCTACGAGCAGTACTTC.

This clone is medium-sized by share. The V and J genes are TRBV7-9 and TRBJ1-2, with 11 nucleotides matching TRBD1. Germline V gives CDR1 SEHNR, CDR2 FQNEAQ (reference sequence). The CDR3 spans 17 residues. V trimming: 3 bases; J trimming: 3 bases; junction bases outside the gene matches: 9. The DNA for the CDR3 is TGTGCCAGCAGCTTCAGGACAGGGGGCGAGGACTACTATGGCTACACCTTC. It yields the protein CASSFRTGGEDYYGYTF.

This clone was counted only a few times. V and J are TRBV11-2 and TRBJ2-7; D is ambiguous. The CDR3 has 13 residues. Per germline, CDR1 SGHAT and CDR2 FQNNGV. V lost 4 bases, J lost 4 bases, and 11 bases lay in between. This CDR3 is CASSSNSLYEQYF. For the CDR3, the DNA is TGTGCCAGCAGCTCTAACAGTCTTTACGAGCAGTACTTC.